This record concerns one T cell receptor beta chain sequence. Its cognate antigen is unknown. The method was immunoSEQ multiplex PCR; TCRdb's version includes in-frame clones alone and lacks a portion of them. Of around 88,000 clones listed, 91% were seen once; the top ten hold 7% to 9.5%. The CDR3 is made up of 19 amino acids. Trimming took off 4 bases at V and 0 bases at J, with 23 bases between the two ends. CDR1 is SGHRS, CDR2 YFSETQ, per germline. These data are taken from a study of graft-versus-host responses after intestinal transplantation. Sequenced here: unstimulated CD8+ T cells sorted from spleen or lymph node cells, sampled before transplant. The clonotype was recovered from a human donor who was the organ donor for an intestinal transplant. The chain uses TRBV5-1 and TRBJ1-5; TRBD1 might be the D (6 bases). CDR3 DNA: TGCGCCAGCAGCGCCCGACAGGCCCGAGCGGGTTATAGCAATCAGCCCCAGCATTTT. Translation gives CASSARQARAGYSNQPQHF. Looking up the rest from reference TRBV5-1 and TRBJ1-5 gives the full variable domain: KAGVTQTPRYLIKTRGQQVTLSCSPISGHRSVSWYQQTPGQGLQFLFEYFSETQRNKGNFPGRFSGRQFSNSRSEMNVSTLELGDSALYLCASSARQARAGYSNQPQHFGDGTRLSIL.